The present T cell receptor (beta chain) was sequenced within a study of blood T cell repertoires in COVID-19. Whole-study context: PBMCs, B-cell-depleted T cells, or T cells were the source of the cDNA or gDNA that made up the material.

Authors' processing steps: The authors estimated nucleated cell counts from reference gene primer amplification. Using immunoSEQ multiplex PCR, the repertoire was profiled, and TCRdb retains in-frame clones only, with some absent. D and trimming come from the DNA, and the V and J calls and clone size come from that table. The sample has 150,000 to 200,000 clones, about 76% seen once. There are 14 residues in the CDR3. Germline V gives CDR1 SGHRS, CDR2 YFSETQ. Unmatched junction bases numbered 0, after V lost 0 bases and J lost 6 bases. This clone was found once. At the DNA level, this CDR3 is encoded by other sequences in the same sample as well.

V gene TRBV5-1 combines with J gene TRBJ1-5, with 10 bases lining up with TRBD1. Sequenced: peripheral blood. This TCR was recovered from a woman aged 40 to 55 with COVID-19, enrolled during active disease. The CDR3 DNA sequence: TGCGCCAGCAGCTTGGGGACAGGGGGTCAGCCCCAGCATTTT. This gives the protein CASSLGTGGQPQHF.